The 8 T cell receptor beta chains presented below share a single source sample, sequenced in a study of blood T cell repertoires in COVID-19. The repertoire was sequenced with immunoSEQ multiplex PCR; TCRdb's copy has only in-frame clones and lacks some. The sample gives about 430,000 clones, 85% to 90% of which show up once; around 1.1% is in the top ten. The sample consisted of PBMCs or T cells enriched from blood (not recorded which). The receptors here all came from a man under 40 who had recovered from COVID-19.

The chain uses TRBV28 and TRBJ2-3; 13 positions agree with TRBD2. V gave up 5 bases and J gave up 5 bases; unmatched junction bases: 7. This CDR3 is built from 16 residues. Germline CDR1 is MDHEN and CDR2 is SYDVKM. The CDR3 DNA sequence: TGTGCCAGCAGTACTAGCGGGAGGGCCGGAGGAGATACGCAGTATTTT. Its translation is CASSTSGRAGGDTQYF.

CDR3 sequence (DNA): TGTGCCACCAGCGTTACCCCTAGCGGGAGTTTCACAGATACGCAGTATTTT. Residues: CATSVTPSGSFTDTQYF. The rearrangement links TRBV24-1 to TRBJ2-3; TRBD2 matches 10 bases. The germline gives CDR1 KGHDR, CDR2 SFDVKD. This CDR3 spans 17 amino acids. Trimming took 7 bases from V and 2 from J; bases not matched to a gene: 11.

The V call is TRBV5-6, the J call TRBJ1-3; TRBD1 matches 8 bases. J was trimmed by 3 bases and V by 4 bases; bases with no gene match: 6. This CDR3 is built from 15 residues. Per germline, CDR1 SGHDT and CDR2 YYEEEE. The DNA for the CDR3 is TGTGCCAGCAGCCGAGGACAGGGTTATGGAAACACCATATATTTT. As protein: CASSRGQGYGNTIYF.

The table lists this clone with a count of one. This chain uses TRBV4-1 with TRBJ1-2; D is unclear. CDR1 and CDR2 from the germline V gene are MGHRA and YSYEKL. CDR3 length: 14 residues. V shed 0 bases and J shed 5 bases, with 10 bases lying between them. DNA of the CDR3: TGCGCCAGCAGCCAAGATGGTCTGCGTTATGGCTACACCTTC. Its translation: CASSQDGLRYGYTF.

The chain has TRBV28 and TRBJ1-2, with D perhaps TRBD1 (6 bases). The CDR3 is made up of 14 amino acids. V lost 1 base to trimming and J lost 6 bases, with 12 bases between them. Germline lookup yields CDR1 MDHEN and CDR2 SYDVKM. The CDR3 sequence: CASSLFGTRNGYTF. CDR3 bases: TGTGCCAGCAGTTTATTCGGGACACGAAATGGCTACACCTTC.

CDR3 region: CASSKGLAGGYTDTQYF. CDR3 bases: TGTGCCAGCAGCAAGGGACTAGCGGGAGGGTACACAGATACGCAGTATTTT. V is TRBV5-4 and J is TRBJ2-3; 16 bases fit TRBD2. With 4 bases clipped from V and 2 bases from J, the junction kept 4 bases outside the gene matches. Germline V gives CDR1 SGHNT, CDR2 YYREEE (reference sequence). This CDR3 spans 17 amino acids.

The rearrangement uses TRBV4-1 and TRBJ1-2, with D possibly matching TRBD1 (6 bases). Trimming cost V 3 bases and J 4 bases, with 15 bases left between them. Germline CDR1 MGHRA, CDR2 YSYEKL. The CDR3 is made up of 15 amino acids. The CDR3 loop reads CASSHDRTAPYGYTF. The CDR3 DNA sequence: TGCGCCAGCAGCCACGATCGGACAGCCCCCTATGGCTACACCTTC.

CDR3: CASSFGGAGELFF. CDR3 nucleotide sequence: TGCGCCAGCAGCTTCGGGGGGGCCGGGGAGCTGTTTTTT. The V and J genes are TRBV5-1 and TRBJ2-2; 8 bases match TRBD2. This CDR3 spans 13 amino acids. Germline V gene data show CDR1 as SGHRS and CDR2 as YFSETQ. After removal of 2 bases from V and 6 bases from J, the junction contained 0 bases not matched to a gene.